The following is a T cell receptor beta chain sequence with its context. The antigen remains undetermined. The PCR made use of 60 Vbeta and 13 Jbeta primers. In the original workflow: As a later analysis found, there were 80 million to 90 million unique TCR beta chains, of which some 9.9 million were shared. Assay used: immunoSEQ multiplex PCR; TCRdb lists only in-frame clones, some missing. V, J and clone size derive from that table, while D and trimming were established from the DNA sequence. This sample's table has approximately 93,000 clones. This specimen comes from a study of cytomegalovirus exposure and HLA in healthy donors. Study-wide points: Most TCR sequences proved rare, with some public TCRs found in many donors.

Healthy bone marrow donors made up the donors. CDR3 size: 13 residues. Germline V gene data show CDR1 as LNHDA and CDR2 as SQIVND (reference sequence). With 6 bases clipped from V and 2 bases from J, the junction kept 0 bases outside the gene matches. This TCR was recovered from a woman aged 30 to 39 in good health and CMV-seronegative. What was sequenced was PBMCs. The chain combines TRBV19 with TRBJ2-5, with TRBD2 matching over 10 bases. CDR3 bases: TGTGCCAGTAGACTAGCGGGACAAGAGACCCAGTACTTC. This translates into CASRLAGQETQYF.